This T cell receptor (beta chain) was identified in a study of T cell responses to AZD1222 COVID-19 vaccine. Clones were read by immunoSEQ multiplex PCR, and TCRdb kept only the in-frame ones, dropping some. This sample has roughly 120,000 clones, with roughly nine tenths found just once. Germline CDR1 GTSNPN, CDR2 SVGIG (reference sequence). V dropped 6 bases and J dropped 3 bases, with 18 bases sitting between them. The CDR3 is made up of 14 amino acids. The material sequenced was peripheral blood, taken on day 0 of AZD1222 vaccination. The chain recombines TRBV30 with TRBJ2-7, with D possibly being TRBD2 (5 bases). The sequence was obtained from an adult in good health. The CDR3 nucleotides read TGTGCCTGCGACACACGGAGGTCCGACTACGAGCAGTACTTC. Residues: CACDTRRSDYEQYF.